This is a list of T cell receptor beta chains from one sample in a study of Graves' ophthalmopathy and Graves' hyperthyroidism. MiXCR, applied by TCRdb to the multiplex PCR reads, yields one record per CDR3 protein. Of about 420,000 distinct CDR3 sequences in the sample, over 20% were seen once. The sample was peripheral blood. The receptor set was obtained from a woman younger than 30 with stable Graves' hyperthyroidism. The CDR3 runs from the conserved cysteine through the conserved F or W. The order of the fields is D gene, clone size, V gene, J gene, CDR3 protein, CDR3 DNA. D genes are given only for firm matches. Clone size is stated in some rows and not others, as once, few, many or a class when expanded.

>.|many|TRBV12-3/TRBV12-4|TRBJ1-2
CASSFLTGYGYTF
TGTGCCAGCAGCTTTTTGACAGGCTATGGCTACACCTTC
>TRBD1|many|TRBV5-4|TRBJ1-1
CASSFPGGVEAFF
TGTGCCAGCAGCTTCCCAGGGGGCGTTGAAGCTTTCTTT
>.|many|TRBV28|TRBJ2-2
CASSLYRAAGELVF
TGTGCCAGCAGCCTATACAGGGCGGCCGGGGAGCTGGTTTTT
>.|.|TRBV11-1|TRBJ2-2
CASSLRAVARGELFF
TGTGCCAGCAGCTTAAGGGCCGTGGCGCGGGGGGAGCTGTTTTTT
>.|.|TRBV28|TRBJ1-1
CASSLVTYLGGTEAFF
TGTGCCAGCAGTTTAGTGACTTATCTTGGCGGCACTGAAGCTTTCTTT
>.|few|TRBV4-1|TRBJ1-2
CASSQVRGRQDSYGYTF
TGCGCCAGCAGCCAAGTTCGGGGTCGGCAGGACAGCTATGGCTACACCTTC
>.|many|TRBV7-9|TRBJ2-7
CASSSYRDGLYEQYF
TGTGCCAGCAGCTCCTACCGGGACGGCCTCTACGAGCAGTACTTC
>.|.|TRBV6-1|TRBJ2-7
CASSLYWATSTYEQYF
TGTGCCAGCAGTCTTTACTGGGCTACCTCCACCTACGAGCAGTACTTC
>.|.|TRBV6-1|TRBJ2-5
CASSARVPETQYF
TGTGCCAGCAGTGCGCGCGTCCCAGAGACCCAGTACTTC
>.|many|TRBV7-2|TRBJ1-1
CASSSRDGFLNGAFF
TGTGCCAGCAGCTCCCGGGACGGATTTTTAAATGGGGCTTTCTTT
>TRBD2|many|TRBV19|TRBJ2-7
CASSSGRPTDEQYF
TGTGCCAGTAGTAGCGGGAGACCGACGGACGAGCAGTACTTC
>.|.|TRBV6-5|TRBJ1-2
CASSYAENYGYTF
TGTGCCAGCAGTTATGCCGAGAACTATGGCTACACCTTC
>TRBD2|.|TRBV12-3/TRBV12-4|TRBJ2-2
CASRVSGRKELFF
TGTGCCAGCAGGGTTAGCGGGAGGAAGGAGCTGTTTTTT
>.|many|TRBV11-1|TRBJ2-5
CASSLMGYRETQYF
TGTGCCAGCAGCTTAATGGGGTACCGCGAGACCCAGTACTTC
>TRBD1|few|TRBV4-1|TRBJ1-2
CASSHPPFSGTGSLAGYTF
TGCGCCAGCAGCCATCCCCCCTTTAGTGGGACAGGGAGTTTGGCTGGCTACACCTTC
>.|few|TRBV6-5|TRBJ1-6
CASSSGGSSPLHF
TGTGCCAGCAGTTCCGGCGGCAGTTCACCCCTCCACTTT
>TRBD1|many|TRBV6-5|TRBJ1-1
CASTETGLNTEAFF
TGTGCCAGCACGGAGACAGGGCTGAACACTGAAGCTTTCTTT
>.|.|TRBV6-5|TRBJ1-1
CASSYPGRWAFF
TGTGCCAGCAGTTACCCCGGGAGATGGGCTTTCTTT
>.|.|TRBV12-3/TRBV12-4|TRBJ2-5
CASSLIGTAKGETQYF
TGTGCCAGCAGTTTAATTGGGACGGCGAAAGGGGAGACCCAGTACTTC
>.|many|TRBV6-1|TRBJ2-5
CASSVGSAQETQYF
TGTGCCAGCAGTGTTGGGTCAGCTCAAGAGACCCAGTACTTC
>.|many|TRBV27|TRBJ2-5
CASSDSGGGYPETQYF
TGTGCCAGCTCTGATTCCGGGGGTGGTTACCCAGAGACCCAGTACTTC
>TRBD1|many|TRBV2|TRBJ2-2
CASSDRGPNTGELFF
TGTGCCAGCAGCGACAGGGGGCCGAACACCGGGGAGCTGTTTTTT
>.|many|TRBV20-1|TRBJ2-7
CSAHRGGSSYEQYF
TGCAGTGCCCATCGAGGGGGTAGCTCCTACGAGCAGTACTTC
>.|many|TRBV10-3|TRBJ2-5
CAIGGTLQETQYF
TGTGCCATCGGGGGGACACTTCAAGAGACCCAGTACTTC
>.|.|TRBV4-3|TRBJ1-2
CASSQERLSGYGYTF
TGCGCCAGCAGCCAAGAGAGGCTGTCCGGATATGGCTACACCTTC
>TRBD2|.|TRBV3-1|TRBJ2-2
CASRKGLGPNTGELFF
TGTGCCAGCAGAAAGGGACTAGGGCCGAACACCGGGGAGCTGTTTTTT
>TRBD1|many|TRBV6-1|TRBJ1-1
CASRGQGARSTEAFF
TGTGCCAGCAGGGGACAGGGGGCTAGGAGCACTGAAGCTTTCTTT
>.|many|TRBV27|TRBJ1-1
CASSFWGAEAFF
TGTGCCAGCAGTTTTTGGGGGGCTGAAGCTTTCTTT
>TRBD1|many|TRBV5-4|TRBJ2-7
CASSTKNRGTTYEQYF
TGTGCCAGCAGCACCAAGAACAGGGGTACTACCTACGAGCAGTACTTC
>TRBD1|.|TRBV27|TRBJ1-2
CASSLTPSLGDREENGYTF
TGTGCCAGCAGTTTAACCCCCTCCTTGGGGGACAGGGAGGAAAATGGCTACACCTTC
>.|many|TRBV5-1|TRBJ2-2
CASSVTGPGELFF
TGTGCCAGTAGTGTTACAGGGCCCGGGGAGCTGTTTTTT
>.|many|TRBV27|TRBJ1-6
CASGYRSYNSPLHF
TGTGCCAGCGGTTACAGGTCGTATAATTCACCCCTCCACTTT
>.|many|TRBV6-5|TRBJ1-2
CASSSHQGNYGYTF
TGTGCCAGCAGTTCACACCAGGGAAACTATGGCTACACCTTC
>.|many|TRBV7-8|TRBJ2-7
CASSQNRGAVYFEQYF
TGTGCCAGCAGCCAGAACCGGGGGGCGGTTTATTTCGAGCAGTACTTC